This T cell receptor beta chain was sequenced for a study of blood T cell repertoires in COVID-19. Study summary: The United States, Italy and Spain provided the acute and convalescent COVID-19 samples. Sources were T cells, B-cell-depleted T cells, or PBMCs; the material itself was cDNA or gDNA.

Recovered status in Cohort 3 required two negative PCRs, clearance, or symptom resolution. The germline V gene has CDR1 MNHEY and CDR2 SVGEGT. The V gene lost 3 bases and the J gene lost 5 bases, with 11 bases spanning the gap. The CDR3 consists of 13 residues. Original processing methods: Using reference gene primer amplification, nucleated cell counts were estimated. Assay: immunoSEQ multiplex PCR; the TCRdb copy retains only in-frame clones and omits some. The DNA gave D and trimming, while V, J and clone size come from that table. The sample carries about 280,000 clones, 85% recorded once. Source material: PBMCs or T cells enriched from blood (not recorded which). The chain combines TRBV6-2 or TRBV6-3 with TRBJ2-7, with D uncertain. This receptor was taken from a woman aged 45-59 years who had recovered from COVID-19. CDR3 sequence (DNA): TGTGCCAGCAGTTATGAGGCATTGGACGAGCAGTACTTC. It codes for CASSYEALDEQYF.